These 24 T cell receptor beta chains came from one sample sequenced in a study of T-cell reconstitution after alpha-beta-depleted transplantation in children (dated by TCRdb to the mid-2010s). The sample's treatment or condition, from its label and the paper: allogeneic hematopoietic cell transplantation with graft depleted of TCRalphabeta T cells and CD19 B cells. Library construction relied on PCR. The reads were generated on an Illumina HiSeq 2500. TCR libraries were prepared with molecular barcoding, using unique molecular identifiers to normalize TCRbeta repertoire quantification. TCRdb reworked the public reads: Q25 trimming with fastp, MiXCR clone assembly, productive beta chains retained. Each CDR3 protein appears once, grouped with its most common genes and DNA. The sample records 700,000 to 850,000 distinct CDR3 sequences, 16% of which are singletons. The top ten clones comprise roughly 5% of the sample.

The sequencing here drew on PBMCs, mostly from graft donor cells, taken 360 days after TCRalphabeta/CD19-depleted stem cell transplant. These receptors all come from a male patient aged 10-17 years who had a stem cell transplant for acute lymphoblastic leukemia, so the T cells may come from the graft donor.

The V and J genes are TRBV4-1 and TRBJ1-3; a weak D match, TRBD1 (5 bases). This CDR3 is built from 17 residues. V shed 1 base and J shed 0 bases, with 13 bases lying between them. In germline, CDR1 is MGHRA, CDR2 YSYEKL. CDR3 amino acids: CASSQGSQAGSGNTIYF. In nucleotides, the CDR3 is TGCGCCAGCAGCCAAGGGTCACAGGCCGGCTCTGGAAACACCATATATTTT.

This clonotype was detected a few times. The chain is built from TRBV11-2 and TRBJ2-3; D may be TRBD1 or TRBD2 (5 bases each). CDR3 size: 15 residues. Trimming left V 1 base short and J 2 bases short, with 10 bases between. In germline, CDR1 is SGHAT, CDR2 FQNNGV. CDR3 DNA: TGTGCCAGCAGCTTAGGGGGGTTTTTCACAGATACGCAGTATTTT. As protein: CASSLGGFFTDTQYF.

This clonotype showed up just a few times. The chain couples TRBV7-9 to TRBJ2-1, with TRBD2 matching 8 bases. This CDR3 contains 17 residues. Trimming cost V 2 bases and J 8 bases; bases outside gene matches: 14. Germline CDR1 reads SEHNR; CDR2 reads FQNEAQ (reference sequence). In nucleotides, the CDR3 is TGTGCCAGCAGCTTATCGAATAGCGGGATAATGAGATATGAGCAGTTCTTC. It translates to CASSLSNSGIMRYEQFF.

This clonotype was found a few times. The rearrangement links TRBV27 to TRBJ2-1; D is possibly TRBD2 (6 bases). The CDR3 is made up of 14 amino acids. Trimming shortened V by 1 base and J by 3 bases, and 7 bases separated the two germline ends. Germline values: CDR1 MNHEY, CDR2 SMNVEV (reference sequence). CDR3 DNA sequence: TGTGCCAGCAGTTTATGGGGGGACTACAATGAGCAGTTCTTC. It yields the protein CASSLWGDYNEQFF.

This clonotype showed up just once. This chain uses TRBV4-1 with TRBJ2-7; TRBD1 agrees at 11 bases. The CDR3 has 16 amino acids. With 3 bases clipped from V and 3 bases from J, the junction kept 7 bases outside the gene matches. The germline V gene has CDR1 MGHRA and CDR2 YSYEKL. CDR3 sequence: CASSQHPGQGVYEQYF. CDR3 bases: TGCGCCAGCAGCCAGCATCCGGGACAGGGGGTCTACGAGCAGTACTTC.

This clonotype showed up just a few times. This rearrangement joins TRBV12-3 or TRBV12-4 to TRBJ1-2; 9 positions agree with TRBD1. Germline trimming cut 1 base from V and 8 bases from J; bases unmatched to any gene: 11. The CDR3 runs to 16 residues. The CDR3 reads CASSLEARGQGGGYTF. The CDR3, as DNA: TGTGCCAGCAGTTTAGAGGCGAGGGGACAGGGCGGGGGCTACACCTTC.

This clonotype has just a few counts. V gene TRBV10-3 combines with J gene TRBJ2-1; TRBD2 might be the D (5 bases). The CDR3 is 16 residues long. CDR1 ENHRY and CDR2 SYGVKD come from the germline V gene. V dropped 2 bases and J dropped 8 bases, with 19 bases sitting between them. The CDR3 loop reads CAISERDTSLGDEQFF. As DNA, the CDR3 is TGTGCCATCAGTGAGCGAGACACGTCTCTCGGGGATGAGCAGTTCTTC.

The chain employs TRBV5-1 and TRBJ2-7, with 7 bases matching TRBD1. Germline V gene lookup returns CDR1 SGHRS and CDR2 YFSETQ. The trim removed 1 base at V and 3 bases at J, leaving 4 bases unmatched. The CDR3 loop spans 14 amino acids. CDR3 nucleotide sequence: TGCGCCAGCAGCTTGCAGGGGGAGATCTACGAGCAGTACTTC. This sequence encodes CASSLQGEIYEQYF.

J is TRBJ2-5 and V is TRBV28; D ambiguous. Germline V gene sequence: CDR1 MDHEN, CDR2 SYDVKM. The CDR3 totals 15 residues. Trimming shortened V by 6 bases and J by 4 bases, and 18 bases separated the two germline ends. For the CDR3, the DNA is TGTGCCAGCAGATTCGGACGGTATGACGGAGAGACCCAGTACTTC. It translates to CASRFGRYDGETQYF.

This clonotype was picked up a small number of times. This rearrangement joins TRBV20-1 to TRBJ2-1; 7 bases fit TRBD2. This CDR3 is built from 15 residues. With V trimmed by 2 bases and J by 1 base, 5 bases remained unmatched. The germline gives CDR1 DFQATT, CDR2 SNEGSKA (reference sequence). The CDR3 loop reads CSARMVAGSYNEQFF. Here the CDR3 DNA reads TGCAGTGCTAGAATGGTAGCGGGTTCCTACAATGAGCAGTTCTTC.

This clonotype showed up just a few times. The rearrangement uses TRBV12-3 or TRBV12-4 and TRBJ2-5; the match to TRBD1 covers 7 bases. This CDR3 is built from 13 residues. Trimming cost V 5 bases and J 5 bases; bases outside gene matches: 5. The CDR3 DNA is TGTGCCAGCAGTGGACAGGCTTGGGAGACCCAGTACTTC. Translated: CASSGQAWETQYF.

The V call is TRBV11-2, the J call TRBJ2-5; 12 positions agree with TRBD1. Germline trimming cut 5 bases from V and 6 bases from J; bases unmatched to any gene: 25. Germline V CDR1 and CDR2: SGHAT, FQNNGV. The CDR3 runs to 21 residues. The CDR3: CASSPNMWGMPGTGGPQTQYF. The CDR3 nucleotides read TGTGCCAGCAGCCCGAATATGTGGGGGATGCCCGGGACAGGGGGCCCACAGACCCAGTACTTC.

V usage is TRBV12-3 or TRBV12-4 and J usage is TRBJ2-3; D is possibly TRBD1 (5 bases). V was clipped by 1 base and J by 1 base, with 15 bases between them. CDR3 length: 17 amino acids. The CDR3: CASSLGAGRLGTDTQYF. The CDR3 DNA sequence: TGTGCCAGCAGTTTAGGGGCAGGGCGGTTGGGCACAGATACGCAGTATTTT.

This clonotype turned up a few times. The V gene is TRBV20-1, the J gene TRBJ1-2; tentative D call: TRBD1 (5 bases). The CDR3 totals 13 residues. V lost 5 bases to trimming and J lost 4 bases, with 14 bases between them. In germline, CDR1 is DFQATT, CDR2 SNEGSKA (reference sequence). The CDR3 region has the DNA TGCAGTGCTGAGGGTCCGGGGGGCTATGGCTACACCTTC. Protein sequence: CSAEGPGGYGYTF.

The chain uses TRBV11-1 and TRBJ2-6; possible D gene TRBD2, 6 bases. CDR1 and CDR2 from the germline V gene are SGHAT and FQDESV (reference sequence). This CDR3 is 18 amino acids long. The V end was cut by 0 bases, the J end by 0 bases, with 12 bases between. The CDR3 protein is CASSLAWGTPSGANVLTF. CDR3 nucleotide sequence: TGTGCCAGCAGCTTAGCTTGGGGGACTCCCTCTGGGGCCAACGTCCTGACTTTC. Supplemented by reference TRBV11-1 and TRBJ2-6, the full variable domain reads EAEVAQSPRYKITEKSQAVAFWCDPISGHATLYWYRQILGQGPELLVQFQDESVVDDSQLPKDRFSAERLKGVDSTLKIQPAELGDSAMYLCASSLAWGTPSGANVLTFGAGSRLTVL.

This clonotype was recorded a few times. The rearrangement joins TRBV6-1 to TRBJ2-2, with a tentative D call TRBD1 (5 bases). The ends were cut back, 1 base at V and 0 bases at J, with 9 bases in the middle. The CDR3 covers 16 residues. Germline CDR1 is MNHNS and CDR2 is SASEGT. The CDR3 nucleotides read TGTGCCAGCAGTGAAGACGGCAGGGCGAACACCGGGGAGCTGTTTTTT. Protein sequence: CASSEDGRANTGELFF.

The chain has TRBV7-6 and TRBJ2-2; 13 nucleotides match TRBD2. V dropped 0 bases and J dropped 2; count of bases not matched to a gene: 3. The CDR3 totals 18 residues. Germline lookup yields CDR1 SGHVS and CDR2 FNYEAQ. This CDR3 is CASSLARGLAGNTGELFF. Here the CDR3 DNA reads TGTGCCAGCAGCTTAGCCCGGGGACTAGCGGGAAACACCGGGGAGCTGTTTTTT. The variable domain in full, completed from reference TRBV7-6 and TRBJ2-2, reads GAGVSQSPRYKVTKRGQDVALRCDPISGHVSLYWYRQALGQGPEFLTYFNYEAQQDKSGLPNDRFSAERPEGSISTLTIQRTEQRDSAMYRCASSLARGLAGNTGELFFGEGSRLTVL.

The genes are TRBV4-2 and TRBJ2-3, with D possibly being TRBD1 or TRBD2 (6 bases each). The CDR3 has 14 residues. Looked up from germline, CDR1 is LGHNA and CDR2 is YNFKEQ. V was shortened by 3 bases and J by 7 bases, with 14 bases between the two germline ends. The CDR3 DNA sequence: TGTGCCAGCAGCCACATGAAGGGGGGAAATACGCAGTATTTT. It yields the protein CASSHMKGGNTQYF.

V is TRBV10-2 and J is TRBJ2-2; 9 bases are shared with TRBD1. V gave up 10 bases and J gave up 1 base; unmatched junction bases: 7. This CDR3 has 15 residues. Germline V lookup: CDR1 WSHSY, CDR2 SAAADI. CDR3 bases: TGCGCCATCAGCCGGGACAGGGAGAACACCGGGGAGCTGTTTTTT. Translation gives CAISRDRENTGELFF.

The chain has TRBV5-5 and TRBJ2-2, with a weak D call TRBD2 (5 bases). The CDR3 sequence is 15 residues long. CDR1 and CDR2 from the germline V gene are SGHKS and YYEKEE (reference sequence). The V gene lost 3 bases and the J gene lost 7 bases, with 16 bases spanning the gap. The CDR3 loop is CASSWPGIRSGELFF. The CDR3 nucleotides are TGTGCCAGCAGCTGGCCGGGGATTAGGAGCGGGGAGCTGTTTTTT.

The chain recombines TRBV12-3 or TRBV12-4 with TRBJ2-1; 8 bases map to TRBD1. V was pared by 3 bases and J by 2 bases, with 3 bases of the junction left unmatched. This CDR3 has 15 residues. The CDR3 loop reads CASSFGRGPYNEQFF. CDR3 coding DNA: TGTGCCAGCAGTTTTGGCAGGGGGCCCTACAATGAGCAGTTCTTC.

V gene TRBV7-6 combines with J gene TRBJ2-4; TRBD1 is a possible D gene (6 bases). Germline V CDR1 and CDR2: SGHVS, FNYEAQ. Trimming removed 4 bases at V and 13 bases at J, with 11 bases between. This CDR3 is built from 11 residues. CDR3 amino acids: CASSSGTSQYF. The CDR3 DNA reads TGTGCCAGCAGCTCCGGGACATCACAGTACTTC. The variable domain in full, completed from reference TRBV7-6 and TRBJ2-4, reads GAGVSQSPRYKVTKRGQDVALRCDPISGHVSLYWYRQALGQGPEFLTYFNYEAQQDKSGLPNDRFSAERPEGSISTLTIQRTEQRDSAMYRCASSSGTSQYFGAGTRLSVL.

The gene calls are TRBV12-3 or TRBV12-4 and TRBJ2-1; D might be TRBD2 (6 bases). There are 14 residues in the CDR3. The V and J ends lost 3 bases and 9 bases respectively, with 15 bases between them. The DNA of the CDR3 is TGTGCCAGCAGTTTCCGGGGGTCCCGGGGTGAGCAGTTCTTC. It specifies CASSFRGSRGEQFF.

Only a few counts were recorded for this clonotype. The DNA for the CDR3 is TGCGCCAGCAGCCAAGAAGGTCCTTACCTGGATACGCAGTATTTT. Amino acids: CASSQEGPYLDTQYF. J is TRBJ2-3 and V is TRBV4-1; the D is unclear. V lost 0 bases, J lost 6 bases, and 13 bases lay in between. This CDR3 is 15 amino acids long. CDR1 and CDR2 from the germline V gene are MGHRA and YSYEKL.